The 13 T cell receptor beta chains in this list originate from one sample, sequenced in a study of blood T cell repertoires in COVID-19. TCRdb's copy holds only in-frame clones and misses some; the assay was immunoSEQ multiplex PCR. The sample yields some 300,000 clones, roughly 90% seen once. The sequencing sample was made of PBMCs or T cells enriched from blood (not recorded which). These receptors were taken from a woman in her twenties or thirties who had recovered from COVID-19.

The chain carries TRBV7-3 and TRBJ2-1; no firm D call. The V and J ends lost 1 base and 2 bases respectively, with 18 bases between them. The germline CDR1 and CDR2 sequences are SGHTA and FQGTGA. This CDR3 has 18 residues. The CDR3 protein is CASSLNSPGPIPYNEQFF. For the CDR3, the DNA is TGTGCCAGCAGCTTAAATTCACCAGGCCCAATTCCCTACAATGAGCAGTTCTTC.

The J gene is TRBJ1-5, the V gene TRBV28; the D gene is possibly TRBD1 (5 bases). V lost 8 bases and J 16 bases, leaving 24 bases between the germline ends. The length of the CDR3 is 13 residues. CDR1 and CDR2 from the germline V gene are MDHEN and SYDVKM. The CDR3 loop reads CASLIGGDPSVHF. Here the CDR3 DNA reads TGTGCCAGCCTTATTGGGGGGGACCCCAGCGTTCATTTT.

The chain joins TRBV19 to TRBJ1-5; D gene unclear. The CDR3 is 13 amino acids. In germline, CDR1 is LNHDA, CDR2 SQIVND (reference sequence). V lost 4 bases to trimming and J lost 4 bases, with 8 bases between them. The CDR3 region has the DNA TGTGCCAGTAGTACCCTCCGTAATCAGCCCCAGCATTTT. This codes for CASSTLRNQPQHF.

The chain has TRBV5-1 and TRBJ2-7; 9 nucleotides match TRBD1. Germline V gene sequence: CDR1 SGHRS, CDR2 YFSETQ. Trimming took 4 bases from V and 2 from J; bases not matched to a gene: 4. The CDR3 totals 14 residues. Here the CDR3 reads CASSPDRGTYEQYF. In DNA, the CDR3 is TGCGCCAGCAGCCCGGACAGGGGAACCTACGAGCAGTACTTC.

The V and J genes are TRBV19 and TRBJ2-2, with 7 positions matching TRBD2. With 5 bases clipped from V and 0 bases from J, the junction kept 6 bases outside the gene matches. The CDR3 loop spans 16 amino acids. Per the germline V gene, CDR1 is LNHDA and CDR2 is SQIVND (reference sequence). CDR3 coding DNA: TGTGCCAGTAGTGCAGCGGGACGGACGAACACCGGGGAGCTGTTTTTT. Amino acids: CASSAAGRTNTGELFF.

This chain connects TRBV5-4 to TRBJ1-2; 7 bases are a match to TRBD1. With 2 bases clipped from V and 5 bases from J, the junction kept 3 bases outside the gene matches. The CDR3 sequence is 13 residues long. Germline V gives CDR1 SGHNT, CDR2 YYREEE (reference sequence). In DNA, the CDR3 is TGTGCCAGCAGCTTCGGACAGGATTATGGCTACACCTTC. Translation: CASSFGQDYGYTF.

The rearrangement uses TRBV19 and TRBJ1-2; TRBD1 matches at 10 bases. From germline, CDR1 is LNHDA and CDR2 SQIVND (reference sequence). J lost 8 bases, V lost 1 base, and 10 bases had no gene match. The CDR3 spans 16 residues. The CDR3 nucleotides are TGTGCCAGTAGTATAGTCACCGGGACAGGGGATGGCGGCTACACCTTC. Translation gives CASSIVTGTGDGGYTF.

This chain links TRBV3-1 (or the pseudogene TRBV3-2) with TRBJ2-1; 12 bases are shared with TRBD2. This CDR3 contains 17 residues. J gave up 4 bases and V 2 bases, and 6 bases lay outside the gene matches. Per the germline V gene, CDR1 is LGHDT and CDR2 is YNNKEL (reference sequence). CDR3 nucleotide sequence: TGTGCCAGCAGCCAAAAGACTAGCGGGAGAATTTACAATGAGCAGTTCTTC. This translates into CASSQKTSGRIYNEQFF.

V usage is TRBV6-6 and J usage is TRBJ1-5; TRBD1 matches at 9 bases. Trimming took 4 bases from V and 6 from J; bases not matched to a gene: 4. The V gene's germline CDR1 is MNHNY and CDR2 SVGAGI (reference sequence). The CDR3 covers 14 residues. The CDR3 DNA follows: TGTGCCAGCAGTTCCGGGACAGGGACTCAGCCCCAGCATTTT. Its protein product is CASSSGTGTQPQHF.

This chain connects TRBV12-3 or TRBV12-4 to TRBJ1-1, with a tentative D call TRBD1 (5 bases). V lost 6 bases and J lost 0, with 8 bases in between. The CDR3 length is 13 residues. CDR3 nucleotide sequence: TGTGCCAGCAGCCCGGACATGAACACTGAAGCTTTCTTT. It translates to CASSPDMNTEAFF.

This chain connects TRBV9 to TRBJ2-5, with no clear D. Germline CDR1 is SGDLS and CDR2 is YYNGEE. This CDR3 is 12 amino acids long. V dropped 7 bases and J dropped 5 bases, with 12 bases sitting between them. CDR3 bases: TGTGCCAGCTCCGTAACCGGGGAGACCCAGTACTTC. Translation gives CASSVTGETQYF. The variable domain in full, with the rest retrieved from reference TRBV9 and TRBJ2-5, is DSGVTQTPKHLITATGQRVTLRCSPRSGDLSVYWYQQSLDQGLQFLIQYYNGEERAKGNILERFSAQQFPDLHSELNLSSLELGDSALYFCASSVTGETQYFGPGTRLLVL.

The genes are TRBV3-1 (or the pseudogene TRBV3-2) and TRBJ2-2, with D maybe TRBD1 (5 bases). With 5 bases removed from V and 3 bases from J, the gap between germline ends came to 19 bases. The CDR3 sequence is 17 residues long. Germline values: CDR1 LGHDT, CDR2 YNNKEL (reference sequence). The CDR3 loop reads CASSARSGQADTGELFF. As DNA, the CDR3 is TGTGCCAGCAGCGCCCGTTCAGGGCAGGCTGACACCGGGGAGCTGTTTTTT.

This chain links TRBV10-3 with TRBJ2-1; D call uncertain. With 5 bases removed from V and 0 bases from J, the gap between germline ends came to 14 bases. Germline values: CDR1 ENHRY, CDR2 SYGVKD. The CDR3 runs 16 residues. The CDR3 coding sequence is TGTGCCATCAGTCCCCCCAGGCAGAGCTCCTACAATGAGCAGTTCTTC. Protein sequence: CAISPPRQSSYNEQFF.